This is a list of T cell receptor beta chains from one sample in a study of blood T cell repertoires in COVID-19. The repertoire was sequenced with immunoSEQ multiplex PCR; TCRdb's copy has only in-frame clones and lacks some. Here the sample spans 85,000 to 90,000 clones, more than 85% being singletons. The sample taken for sequencing was peripheral blood. The receptors originated from a human donor with active COVID-19. The donor label of this sample is uncertain. Both conserved end residues are part of each CDR3. D genes are given only for firm matches. The listing skips clone size in some rows; elsewhere it reads once, few, many or a size class.

j_call,d_call,v_call,clone_size,cdr3_nt,cdr3_aa
TRBJ2-7,TRBD1,TRBV6-2/TRBV6-3,NA,TGTGCCAGCAGTCCGCTTCGGACAGGGAACTACGAGCAGTACTTC,CASSPLRTGNYEQYF
TRBJ2-2,NA,TRBV7-2,NA,TGTGCCAGCAGCCCCCTAGGGGGGGGAATCGGGGAGCTGTTTTTT,CASSPLGGGIGELFF
TRBJ2-6,TRBD1,TRBV11-2,NA,TGTGCCAGCAGCGGTTGGGACAGACACTCTGGGGCCAACGTCCTGACTTTC,CASSGWDRHSGANVLTF
TRBJ1-3,NA,TRBV9,NA,TGTGCCAGCAGCCCAAGGGTGAGGCAGGGCCTCTCTGGAAACACCATATATTTT,CASSPRVRQGLSGNTIYF
TRBJ2-1,TRBD2,TRBV6-2/TRBV6-3,NA,TGTGCCAGCAGTTACTCTTTGCGGGGGGCCCTTTTTGGTGAGCAGTTCTTC,CASSYSLRGALFGEQFF
TRBJ2-3,NA,TRBV24-1,NA,TGTGCCACCAGTGACGTAGCCAGGGACACAGATACGCAGTATTTT,CATSDVARDTDTQYF
TRBJ1-4,NA,TRBV5-1,NA,TGCGCCAGCAGCCTGGGCGGGGGAAATGAAAAACTGTTTTTT,CASSLGGGNEKLFF
TRBJ2-7,NA,TRBV3-1/TRBV3-2,NA,TGTGCCAGCAGCCAAGATGGGGGGGCGCTTGAGCAGTACTTC,CASSQDGGALEQYF
TRBJ1-4,NA,TRBV7-2,NA,TGTGCCAGCAGCGAACAGGGAAGGGCTAATGAAAAACTGTTTTTT,CASSEQGRANEKLFF
TRBJ2-7,TRBD2,TRBV5-1,few,TGCGCCAGCAGCGAACTAGCGGGGGCCCTTACCTACGAGCAGTACTTC,CASSELAGALTYEQYF
TRBJ1-6,NA,TRBV19,NA,TGTGCCAGTAGCCAACAGGGAAAGAATTCACCCCTCCACTTT,CASSQQGKNSPLHF
TRBJ2-3,NA,TRBV12-3/TRBV12-4,NA,TGTGCCAGCAGTCTCAACAGTATAGATACGCAGTATTTT,CASSLNSIDTQYF
TRBJ2-7,NA,TRBV4-1,NA,TGCGCCAGCAGCCAAGAGGTCAGGCACTACGAGCAGTACTTC,CASSQEVRHYEQYF
TRBJ2-1,TRBD1,TRBV20-1,NA,TGCAGTTGGGACAGTTACAATGAGCAGTTCTTC,CSWDSYNEQFF
TRBJ1-2,TRBD1,TRBV5-1,NA,TGCGCCAGCAGCTTTGGGACAGGGGGACCCGTCGTTGACTATGGCTACACCTTC,CASSFGTGGPVVDYGYTF
TRBJ2-7,TRBD1,TRBV28,NA,TGTGCCAGCAGCCCATTGGGGACAGGGGGGTACGAGCAGTACTTC,CASSPLGTGGYEQYF
TRBJ1-2,TRBD1,TRBV7-2,NA,TGTGCCAGCAGCGTTGGGACAGGACACTATGGCTACACCTTC,CASSVGTGHYGYTF
TRBJ2-3,NA,TRBV27,NA,TGTGCCAGCAGTCCACTACCCCCCACAGATACGCAGTATTTT,CASSPLPPTDTQYF
TRBJ2-7,TRBD1,TRBV2,NA,TGTGCCAGCAGGGACAGGCTCTCCTACGAGCAGTACTTC,CASRDRLSYEQYF
TRBJ2-5,TRBD2,TRBV6-2/TRBV6-3,NA,TGTGCCAGCAGTCCCGGACTAGCGGGGTTTGAGACCCAGTACTTC,CASSPGLAGFETQYF
TRBJ1-1,NA,TRBV5-8,NA,TGTGCCAGCAGCTTGGCGGCAGGGGTGAACACTGAAGCTTTCTTT,CASSLAAGVNTEAFF
TRBJ2-5,NA,TRBV6-4,NA,TGTGCCAGCAGTCCGACAGGCCAAGAGACCCAGTACTTC,CASSPTGQETQYF
TRBJ2-1,TRBD2,TRBV7-8,NA,TGTGCCAGCGAATTGTCGGGGGGACCAGCCTACAATGAGCAGTTCTTC,CASELSGGPAYNEQFF
TRBJ2-7,NA,TRBV19,NA,TGTGCCAGTAGTATGGCAGGGATGAACAGTGAGCAGTACTTC,CASSMAGMNSEQYF
TRBJ2-1,NA,TRBV27,NA,TGTGCCAGCAGGAACGGACTACGTAACAATGAGCAGTTCTTC,CASRNGLRNNEQFF
TRBJ1-2,NA,TRBV6-1,NA,TGTGCCAGCAGTGCCGGGACAAGACCGAGATTCTATGGCTACACCTTC,CASSAGTRPRFYGYTF
TRBJ2-1,NA,TRBV11-2,NA,TGTGCCAGCAGCTTCCTTAGACTAGTCCGAGGGAATGAGCAGTTCTTC,CASSFLRLVRGNEQFF
TRBJ1-1,NA,TRBV6-5,NA,TGTGCCAGCAGTTCCGGGAGATTCTCTGAAGCTTTCTTT,CASSSGRFSEAFF
TRBJ2-6,TRBD1,TRBV6-4,NA,TGTGCCAGCAGCGCAGGGGGAACGGGGGCCAACGTCCTGACTTTC,CASSAGGTGANVLTF
TRBJ1-1,NA,TRBV27,NA,TGTGCCAGCAGTCCTCAGGGAGGCAGGACTGAAGCTTTCTTT,CASSPQGGRTEAFF
TRBJ2-3,NA,TRBV19,NA,TGTGCCAGTAGTCACTTGCAGGGGACAGATACGCAGTATTTT,CASSHLQGTDTQYF
TRBJ2-5,NA,TRBV3-1/TRBV3-2,once,TGTGCCAGCAGCCAGGTTGGACAGGGAGGGGAGACCCAGTACTTC,CASSQVGQGGETQYF
TRBJ2-3,TRBD2,TRBV4-1,NA,TGCGCCAGCAGCCCGGATCAAGGGAGGGGCACAGATACGCAGTATTTT,CASSPDQGRGTDTQYF
TRBJ1-1,NA,TRBV5-1,NA,TGCGCCAGCAGCTTGGCAGGGGCCAAGAACACTGAAGCTTTCTTT,CASSLAGAKNTEAFF
TRBJ2-7,NA,TRBV11-2,NA,TGTGCCAGCAGCTTTATGTACGAGCAGTACTTC,CASSFMYEQYF
TRBJ2-7,NA,TRBV7-2,NA,TGTGCCAGCAGCTTTACGAGAACGACAGCCTATGCCTACGAGCAGTACTTC,CASSFTRTTAYAYEQYF
TRBJ1-3,TRBD1,TRBV13,NA,TGTGCCAGCAGGTTTCAGGGGGTATCCGGAAACACCATATATTTT,CASRFQGVSGNTIYF
TRBJ2-3,TRBD2,TRBV7-3,NA,TGTGCCAGCAGCCCTAGCGGAAACACAGATACGCAGTATTTT,CASSPSGNTDTQYF
TRBJ2-7,NA,TRBV7-9,NA,TGTGCCAGCAGCTTACTCGAAGGGGCTTGGTCCTACGAGCAGTACTTC,CASSLLEGAWSYEQYF
TRBJ2-3,TRBD2,TRBV6-1,NA,TGTGCCAGCAGTGAAGAGGCGGGGGGGAGAATAGATACGCAGTATTTT,CASSEEAGGRIDTQYF
TRBJ2-5,TRBD1,TRBV5-1,once,TGCGCCAGCAGCTTAGGACAGGCGGAGACCCAGTACTTC,CASSLGQAETQYF
TRBJ1-2,NA,TRBV6-5,NA,TGTGCCAGCAAGGAGGGGAACTATGGCTACACCTTC,CASKEGNYGYTF
TRBJ1-6,TRBD1,TRBV28,NA,TGTGCCAGCAGTTCCTCCGGGACAGGTATTTCCTCGGGGTTTAATTCACCCCTCCACTTT,CASSSSGTGISSGFNSPLHF
TRBJ2-7,NA,TRBV6-5,NA,TGTGCCAGCAACCAGATTACAGGGTCCGAGCAGTACTTC,CASNQITGSEQYF
TRBJ2-7,NA,TRBV7-9,once,TGTGCCAGCAGCTCCACTTACAGGGTCCCCTACGAGCAGTACTTC,CASSSTYRVPYEQYF